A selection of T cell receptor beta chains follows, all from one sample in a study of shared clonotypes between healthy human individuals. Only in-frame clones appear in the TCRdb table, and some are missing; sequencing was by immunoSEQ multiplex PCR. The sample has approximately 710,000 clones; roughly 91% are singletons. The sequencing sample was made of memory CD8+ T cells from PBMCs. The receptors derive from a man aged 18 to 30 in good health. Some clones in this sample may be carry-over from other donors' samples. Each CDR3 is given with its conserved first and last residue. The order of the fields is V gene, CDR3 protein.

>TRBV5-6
CASRVRGSPETQYF
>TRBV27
CASSFRRLAGTDTQYF
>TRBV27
CASSPTAYSSYNEQFF
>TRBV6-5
CASSEGTRSEQFF
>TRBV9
CASSVAGVDLNEQFF
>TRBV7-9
CASSLGPGQTTTEDQPQHF
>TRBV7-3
CASSPRQGNYGYTF
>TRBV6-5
CASSLTGTNTGELFF
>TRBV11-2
CASSLGFRGSGETQYF
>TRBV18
CASSPPRLAGVYYEQYF
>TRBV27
CASSFQSFDPSYEQYF
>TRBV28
CASSPRDRVITDTQYF
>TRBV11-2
CASSLGGLYEQYF
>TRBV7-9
CASSSINSGSYEQYF
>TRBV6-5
CASSYLRGGYEQYF
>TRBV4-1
CASSPGNEQFF
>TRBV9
CASSAGSTYEQYF
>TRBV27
CASSLRGAGELFF
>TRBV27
CASSLSRINGYTF
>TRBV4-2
CASSQVIAGVYEQYF
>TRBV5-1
CASSLSGPNTEAFF
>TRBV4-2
CASSQAKGIGTEAFF
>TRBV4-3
CASSQDRTGGGNTIYF
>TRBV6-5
CASSYSIGTTTDTQYF
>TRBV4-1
CASSPKGSRATNQPQHF
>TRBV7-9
CASSLTPPGWENTEAFF
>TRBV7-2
CASSSTVGENTGELFF
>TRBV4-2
CASSQDGVGGEAYEQYF
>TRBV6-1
CASSSLNEQFF
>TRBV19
CASSIFPGERPQHF
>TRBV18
CASSPRLPETQYF
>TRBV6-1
CASSEASRTGLSDEKLFF
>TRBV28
CASSLTGTPASGANVLTF
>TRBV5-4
CASSPEPGQLNTEAFF
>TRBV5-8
CASSWTVGLAAQFF
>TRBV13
CASSLLKNSLTYEQYF
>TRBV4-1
CASSQDWAAYEQYF
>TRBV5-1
CASSLAGTTEAFF
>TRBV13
CASSLWGSTLNEQFF
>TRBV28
CASSLIGTSSSDTQYF
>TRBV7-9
CASSPRGGTGELFF
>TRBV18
CASSPYPGLSYEQYF
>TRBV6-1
CASTGTSALYEQYF
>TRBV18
CASSPGSNQPQHF
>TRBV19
CASSIRGTSYEQYF
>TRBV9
CASSPGWDEQFF
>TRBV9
CASSRGLGMNTEAFF
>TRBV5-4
CASLLNTGELFF
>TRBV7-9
CASTSSGQLNYEQYF
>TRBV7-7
CASSLEYSYRPYEQYF